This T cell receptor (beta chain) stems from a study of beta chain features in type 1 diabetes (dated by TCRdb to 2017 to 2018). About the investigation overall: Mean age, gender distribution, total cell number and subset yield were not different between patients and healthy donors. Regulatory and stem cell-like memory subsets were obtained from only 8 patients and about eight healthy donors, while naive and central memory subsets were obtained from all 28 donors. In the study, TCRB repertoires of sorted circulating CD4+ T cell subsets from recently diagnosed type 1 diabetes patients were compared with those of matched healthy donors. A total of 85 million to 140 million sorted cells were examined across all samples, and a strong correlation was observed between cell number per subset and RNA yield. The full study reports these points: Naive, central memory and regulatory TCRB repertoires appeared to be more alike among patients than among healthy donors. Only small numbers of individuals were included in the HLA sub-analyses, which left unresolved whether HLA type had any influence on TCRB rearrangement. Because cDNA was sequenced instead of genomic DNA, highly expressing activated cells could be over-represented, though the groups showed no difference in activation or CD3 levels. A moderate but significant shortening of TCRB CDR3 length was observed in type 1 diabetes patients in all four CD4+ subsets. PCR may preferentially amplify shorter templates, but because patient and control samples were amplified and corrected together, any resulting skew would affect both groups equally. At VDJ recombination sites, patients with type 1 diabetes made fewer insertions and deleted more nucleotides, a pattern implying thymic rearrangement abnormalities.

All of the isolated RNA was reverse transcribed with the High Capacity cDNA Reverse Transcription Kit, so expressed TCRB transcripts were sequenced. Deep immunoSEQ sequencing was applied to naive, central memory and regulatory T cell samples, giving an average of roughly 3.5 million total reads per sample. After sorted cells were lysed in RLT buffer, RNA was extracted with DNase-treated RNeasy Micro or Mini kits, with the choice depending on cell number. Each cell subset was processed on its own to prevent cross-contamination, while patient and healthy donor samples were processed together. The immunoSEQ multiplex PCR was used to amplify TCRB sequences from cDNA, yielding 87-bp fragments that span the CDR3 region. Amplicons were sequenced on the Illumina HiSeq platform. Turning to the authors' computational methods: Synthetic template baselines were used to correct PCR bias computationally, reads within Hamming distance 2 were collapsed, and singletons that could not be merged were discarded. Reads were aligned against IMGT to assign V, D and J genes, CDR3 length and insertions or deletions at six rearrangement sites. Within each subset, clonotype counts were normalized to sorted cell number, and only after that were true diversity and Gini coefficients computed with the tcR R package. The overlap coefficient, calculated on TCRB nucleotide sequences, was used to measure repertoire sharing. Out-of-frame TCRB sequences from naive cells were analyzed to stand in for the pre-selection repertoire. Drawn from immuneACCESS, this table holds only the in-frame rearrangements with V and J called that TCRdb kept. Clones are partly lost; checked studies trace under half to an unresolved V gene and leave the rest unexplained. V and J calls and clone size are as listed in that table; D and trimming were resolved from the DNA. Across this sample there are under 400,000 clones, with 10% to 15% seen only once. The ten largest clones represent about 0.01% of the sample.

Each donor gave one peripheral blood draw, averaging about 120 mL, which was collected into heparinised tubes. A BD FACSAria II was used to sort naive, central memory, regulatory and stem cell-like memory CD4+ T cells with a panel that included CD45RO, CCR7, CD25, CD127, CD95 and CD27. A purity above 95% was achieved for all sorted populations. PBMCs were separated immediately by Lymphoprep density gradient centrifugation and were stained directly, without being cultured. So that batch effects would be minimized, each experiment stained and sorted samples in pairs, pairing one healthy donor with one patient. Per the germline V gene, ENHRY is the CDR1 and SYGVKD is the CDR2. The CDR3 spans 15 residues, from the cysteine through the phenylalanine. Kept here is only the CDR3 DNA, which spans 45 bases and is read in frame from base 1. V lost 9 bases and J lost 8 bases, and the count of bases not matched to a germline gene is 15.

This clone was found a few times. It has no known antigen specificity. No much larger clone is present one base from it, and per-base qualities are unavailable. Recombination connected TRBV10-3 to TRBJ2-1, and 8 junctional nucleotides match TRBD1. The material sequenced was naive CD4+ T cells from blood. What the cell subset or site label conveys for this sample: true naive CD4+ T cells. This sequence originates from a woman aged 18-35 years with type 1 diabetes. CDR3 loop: CAITSSGGLKHEQFF. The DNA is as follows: TGTGCCATTACGTCCTCAGGGGGCCTAAAACATGAGCAGTTCTTC.